One sample yielded the 4 T cell receptor beta chains listed below, sequenced in a study of CD8 T cell repertoires and HIV-1 epitope variants. Clones were sequenced by immunoSEQ multiplex PCR, and TCRdb holds only the in-frame ones, with some missing. The top ten hold 25% to 30% of the sample, which has 90,000 or so clones, roughly four fifths seen once. Input material: uncultured baseline CD8+ T cells from peripheral blood mononuclear cells (PBMCs). These receptors were obtained from a male donor with HIV.

This clone was picked up a small number of times. The chain couples TRBV28 to TRBJ2-5; D is unclear. V lost 4 bases and J 5 bases, leaving 5 bases between the germline ends. The CDR3 has 11 residues. CDR1 is MDHEN, CDR2 SYDVKM, per germline. The CDR3 coding sequence is TGTGCCAGCAGTTATTTGGAGACCCAGTACTTC. As protein: CASSYLETQYF.

The rearrangement joins TRBV30 to TRBJ1-2; perhaps TRBD1 as D (5 bases). The CDR3 covers 15 residues. The V and J ends lost 0 bases and 0 bases respectively, with 11 bases between them. Germline values: CDR1 GTSNPN, CDR2 SVGIG (reference sequence). For the CDR3, the DNA is TGTGCCTGGAGTGTACTGGCAGGGCCTAACTATGGCTACACCTTC. It is translated as CAWSVLAGPNYGYTF.

This clone was found once. J is TRBJ2-6 and V is TRBV5-1; no clear D gene. Trimming took off 0 bases at V and 2 bases at J, with 9 bases between the two ends. In germline, CDR1 is SGHRS, CDR2 YFSETQ. The CDR3 has 16 residues. The CDR3 nucleotides are TGCGCCAGCAGCTTGGCCTTTGAAGCTGGGGCCAACGTCCTGACTTTC. It specifies CASSLAFEAGANVLTF.

The rearrangement joins TRBV19 to TRBJ2-7; 10 bases fit TRBD1. The junction had 1 base not matched to a gene; V was cut back by 6 bases and J by 2 bases. The germline V gene has CDR1 LNHDA and CDR2 SQIVND (reference sequence). The CDR3 length is 13 residues. CDR3 in amino acids: CASRDRGAYEQYF. DNA for the CDR3: TGTGCCAGTAGGGACAGGGGGGCCTACGAGCAGTACTTC.